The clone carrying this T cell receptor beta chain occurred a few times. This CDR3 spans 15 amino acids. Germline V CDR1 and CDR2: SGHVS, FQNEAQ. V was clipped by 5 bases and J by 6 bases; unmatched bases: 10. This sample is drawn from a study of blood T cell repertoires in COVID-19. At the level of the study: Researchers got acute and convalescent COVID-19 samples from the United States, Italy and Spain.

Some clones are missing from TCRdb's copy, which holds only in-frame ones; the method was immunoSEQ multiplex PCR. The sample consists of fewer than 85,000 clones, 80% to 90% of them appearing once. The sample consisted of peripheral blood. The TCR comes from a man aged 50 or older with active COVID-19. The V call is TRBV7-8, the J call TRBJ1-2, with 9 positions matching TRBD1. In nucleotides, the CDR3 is TGTGCCAGCAGCCGAGCCGCCGGGACAGGGAATGGCTACACCTTC. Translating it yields CASSRAAGTGNGYTF.